The sequence of this T cell receptor (beta chain) was determined in a study of identifying expanded T cells in peripheral blood. The CDR3 is 14 residues long. CDR1 is LNHNV and CDR2 is YYDKDF in the germline V gene (reference sequence). As to this clone: At one end the junction does not follow the germline gene, possibly because of a read error.

TCRdb's copy holds only in-frame clones and misses some; the assay was immunoSEQ multiplex PCR. The table shows about 100,000 clones, with 88% occurring only once. The specimen was blood. V usage is TRBV15 and J usage is TRBJ1-4; D is possibly TRBD1 (5 bases). The receptor was derived from a person aged 18-70 years in good health. This CDR3 is CATNRGQGDEKLFF. CDR3 coding DNA: TGTGCCACCAACAGAGGCCAGGGAGATGAAAAACTGTTTTTT.